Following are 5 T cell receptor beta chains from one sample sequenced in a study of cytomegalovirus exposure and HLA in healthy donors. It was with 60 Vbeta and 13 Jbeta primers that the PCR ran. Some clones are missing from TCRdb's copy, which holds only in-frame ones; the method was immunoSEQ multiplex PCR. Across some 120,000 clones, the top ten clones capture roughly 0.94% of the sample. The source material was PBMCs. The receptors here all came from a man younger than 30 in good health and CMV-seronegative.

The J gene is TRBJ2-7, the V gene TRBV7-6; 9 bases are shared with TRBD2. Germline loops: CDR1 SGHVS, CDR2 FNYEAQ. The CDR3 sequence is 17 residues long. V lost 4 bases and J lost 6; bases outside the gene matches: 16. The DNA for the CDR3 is TGTGCCAGCAGCTCAATTAGCGGGAGAGCCCCTAGTGTCGAGCAGTACTTC. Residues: CASSSISGRAPSVEQYF.

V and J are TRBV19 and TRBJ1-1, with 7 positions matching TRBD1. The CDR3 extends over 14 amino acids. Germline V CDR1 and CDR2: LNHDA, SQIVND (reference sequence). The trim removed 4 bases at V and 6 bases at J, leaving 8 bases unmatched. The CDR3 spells CASSKASGGAEAFF. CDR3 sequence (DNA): TGTGCCAGTAGTAAAGCGTCAGGGGGAGCTGAAGCTTTCTTT.

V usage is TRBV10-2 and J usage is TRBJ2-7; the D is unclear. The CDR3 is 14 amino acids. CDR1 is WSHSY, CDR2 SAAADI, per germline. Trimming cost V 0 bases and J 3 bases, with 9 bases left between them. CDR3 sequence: CASSESGTYYEQYF. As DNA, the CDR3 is TGCGCCAGCAGTGAGTCGGGCACCTACTACGAGCAGTACTTC.

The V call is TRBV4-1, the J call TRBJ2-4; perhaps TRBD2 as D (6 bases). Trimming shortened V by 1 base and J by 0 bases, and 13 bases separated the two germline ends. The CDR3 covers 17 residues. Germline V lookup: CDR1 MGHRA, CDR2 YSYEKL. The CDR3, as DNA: TGCGCCAGCAGCCAAGGAATTGGAGCGGGAGCCAAAAACATTCAGTACTTC. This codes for CASSQGIGAGAKNIQYF.

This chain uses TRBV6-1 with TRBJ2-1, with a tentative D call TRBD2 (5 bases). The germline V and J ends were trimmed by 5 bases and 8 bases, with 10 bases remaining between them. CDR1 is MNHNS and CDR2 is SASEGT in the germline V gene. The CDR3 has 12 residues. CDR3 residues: CASSRLGDEQFF. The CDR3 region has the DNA TGTGCCAGCAGTAGACTCGGGGATGAGCAGTTCTTC.